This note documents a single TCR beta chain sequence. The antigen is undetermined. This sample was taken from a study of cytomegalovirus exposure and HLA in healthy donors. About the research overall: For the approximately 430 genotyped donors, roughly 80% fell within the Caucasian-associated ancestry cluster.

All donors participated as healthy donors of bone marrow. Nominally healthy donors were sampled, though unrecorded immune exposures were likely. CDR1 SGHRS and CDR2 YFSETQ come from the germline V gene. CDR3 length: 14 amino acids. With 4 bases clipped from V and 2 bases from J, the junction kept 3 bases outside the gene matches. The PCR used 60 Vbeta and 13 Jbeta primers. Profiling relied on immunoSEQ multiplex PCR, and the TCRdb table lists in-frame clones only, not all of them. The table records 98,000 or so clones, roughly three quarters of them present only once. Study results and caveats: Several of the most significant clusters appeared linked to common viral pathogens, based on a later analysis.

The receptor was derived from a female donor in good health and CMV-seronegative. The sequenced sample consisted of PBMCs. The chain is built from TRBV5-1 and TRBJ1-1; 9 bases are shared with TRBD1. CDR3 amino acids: CASSEGQGNTEAFF. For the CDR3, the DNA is TGCGCCAGCAGCGAGGGACAGGGAAACACTGAAGCTTTCTTT.